This TCR beta chain was identified during a study of early T cells in non-severe SARS-CoV-2 infection. Study-wide background: Unsorted whole blood bulk RNA was sequenced, with unpaired chains.

Study-wide findings and caveats: Private and CD4 specificities were missed by VDJdb matching, which favored anti-spike CD8 responses.

Looked up from germline, CDR1 is SGHAT and CDR2 is FQNNGV. The V end was cut by 4 bases, the J end by 2 bases, with 9 bases between. CDR3 size: 13 residues. Researchers attached unique molecular identifiers to individual cDNA molecules. TCRdb processed the 5' RACE reads anew with MiXCR; each CDR3 protein has one entry. The sample has approximately 60,000 distinct CDR3 sequences; approximately 13% are singletons. Turning to this clonotype: What it binds is unknown.

Source material: whole blood. The receptor's source is an adult who was a healthcare worker with PCR-confirmed SARS-CoV-2 infection or an uninfected control (not recorded which). The gene calls are TRBV11-2 and TRBJ2-7, with D possibly TRBD1 on 6 matching bases. In DNA, the CDR3 is TGTGCCAGCAGCTCTTGGGGGCCCTACGAGCAGTACTTC. Protein product: CASSSWGPYEQYF.